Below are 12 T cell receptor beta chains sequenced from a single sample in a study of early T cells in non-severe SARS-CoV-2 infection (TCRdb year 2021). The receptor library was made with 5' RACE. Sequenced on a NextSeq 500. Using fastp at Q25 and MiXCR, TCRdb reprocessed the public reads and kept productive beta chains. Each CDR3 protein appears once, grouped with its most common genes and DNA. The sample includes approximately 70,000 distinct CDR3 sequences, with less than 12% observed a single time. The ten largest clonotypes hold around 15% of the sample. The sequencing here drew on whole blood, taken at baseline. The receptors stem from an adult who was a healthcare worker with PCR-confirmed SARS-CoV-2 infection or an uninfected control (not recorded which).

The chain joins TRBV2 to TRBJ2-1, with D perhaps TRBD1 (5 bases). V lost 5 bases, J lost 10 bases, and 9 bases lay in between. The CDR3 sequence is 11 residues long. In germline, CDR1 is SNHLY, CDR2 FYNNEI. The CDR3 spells CASSIQVEQFF. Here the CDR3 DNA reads TGTGCCAGCAGTATACAGGTCGAGCAGTTCTTC.

CDR3 residues: CSVDRDRGYNEQFF. CDR3 nucleotides: TGCAGCGTTGACCGGGACAGGGGATACAATGAGCAGTTCTTC. V gene TRBV29-1 combines with J gene TRBJ2-1; 10 nucleotides align to TRBD1. Trimming at V came to 3 bases and at J to 4 bases, leaving 3 bases not matched to a gene. Germline V gene sequence: CDR1 SQVTM, CDR2 ANQGSEA. The CDR3 covers 14 residues.

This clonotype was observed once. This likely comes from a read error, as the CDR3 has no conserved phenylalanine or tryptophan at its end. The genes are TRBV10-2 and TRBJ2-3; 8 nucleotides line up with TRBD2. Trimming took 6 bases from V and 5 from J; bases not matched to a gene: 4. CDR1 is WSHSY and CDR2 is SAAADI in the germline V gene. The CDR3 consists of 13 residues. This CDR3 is CASRERELDTQYS. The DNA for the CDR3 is TGCGCCAGCAGGGAGCGGGAGTTAGATACGCAGTATTCT.

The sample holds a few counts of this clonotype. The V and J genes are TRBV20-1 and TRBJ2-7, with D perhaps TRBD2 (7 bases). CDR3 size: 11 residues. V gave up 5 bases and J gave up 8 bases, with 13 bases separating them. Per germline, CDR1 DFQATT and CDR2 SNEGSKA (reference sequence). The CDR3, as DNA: TGCAGTGCTGATCTCGGGGGGCAGCAGTACTTC. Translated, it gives CSADLGGQQYF.

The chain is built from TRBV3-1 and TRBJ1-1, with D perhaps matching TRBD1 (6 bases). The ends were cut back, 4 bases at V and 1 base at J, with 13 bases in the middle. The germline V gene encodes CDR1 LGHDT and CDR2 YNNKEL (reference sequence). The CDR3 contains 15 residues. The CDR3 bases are TGTGCCAGCAGCCGTCACGGGACACCGAACACTGAAGCTTTCTTT. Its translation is CASSRHGTPNTEAFF.

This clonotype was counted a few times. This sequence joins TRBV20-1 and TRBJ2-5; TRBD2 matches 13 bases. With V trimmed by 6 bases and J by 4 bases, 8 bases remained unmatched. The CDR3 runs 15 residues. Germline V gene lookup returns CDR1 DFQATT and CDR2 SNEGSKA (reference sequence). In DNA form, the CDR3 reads TGCAGTGCCAGGACTAGCGGGAGTGGTTTAGAGACCCAGTACTTC. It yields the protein CSARTSGSGLETQYF.

The CDR3 DNA is TGTGCCACCAGCGGGGGGGATACTGAGCAGTTCTTC. Protein sequence: CATSGGDTEQFF. The genes are TRBV24-1 and TRBJ2-1; the match to TRBD2 covers 8 bases. Germline assignment: CDR1 KGHDR and CDR2 SFDVKD. The trim removed 7 bases at V and 9 bases at J, leaving 4 bases unmatched. This CDR3 comprises 12 residues.

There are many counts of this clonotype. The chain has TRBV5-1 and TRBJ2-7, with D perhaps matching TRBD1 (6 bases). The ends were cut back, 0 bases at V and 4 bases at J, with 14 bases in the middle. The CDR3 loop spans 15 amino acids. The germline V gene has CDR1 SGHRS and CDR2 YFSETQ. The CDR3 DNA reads TGCGCCAGCAGCTTGGCAGCAGGGGCCTATTACGAGCAGTACTTC. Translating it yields CASSLAAGAYYEQYF.

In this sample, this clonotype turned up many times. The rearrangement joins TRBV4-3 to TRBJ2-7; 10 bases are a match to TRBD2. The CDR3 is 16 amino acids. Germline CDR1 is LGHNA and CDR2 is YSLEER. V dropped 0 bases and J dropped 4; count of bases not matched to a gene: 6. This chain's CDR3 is CASSQEFASGRYEQYF. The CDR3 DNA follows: TGCGCCAGCAGCCAAGAGTTCGCTAGCGGGAGATACGAGCAGTACTTC.

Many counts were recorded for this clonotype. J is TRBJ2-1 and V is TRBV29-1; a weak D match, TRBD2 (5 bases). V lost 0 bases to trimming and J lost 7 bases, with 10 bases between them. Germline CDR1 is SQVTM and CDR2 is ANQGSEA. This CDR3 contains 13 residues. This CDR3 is CSVEDTRGNEQFF. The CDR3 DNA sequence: TGCAGCGTTGAAGATACAAGAGGGAATGAGCAGTTCTTC.

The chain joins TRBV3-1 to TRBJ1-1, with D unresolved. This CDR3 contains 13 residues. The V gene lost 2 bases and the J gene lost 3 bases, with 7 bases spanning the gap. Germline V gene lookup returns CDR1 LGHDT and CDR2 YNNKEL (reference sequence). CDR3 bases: TGTGCCAGCAGCCAATCCGGGGACACTGAAGCTTTCTTT. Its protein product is CASSQSGDTEAFF.

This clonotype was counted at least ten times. CDR3 residues: CASGLSLEAQYF. The CDR3 nucleotides read TGTGCTAGTGGTTTGTCCCTCGAGGCCCAGTACTTC. The rearrangement uses TRBV12-5 and TRBJ2-5, with D unclear. The ends were cut back, 2 bases at V and 9 bases at J, with 10 bases in the middle. The V gene's germline CDR1 is LGHNT and CDR2 FRNRAP. This CDR3 comprises 12 residues.